This T cell receptor beta chain was sequenced during a study of shared clonotypes between healthy human individuals. Study summary: A couple of women and three men aged 18 to 49 served as donors.

Profiled with immunoSEQ multiplex PCR; TCRdb holds only in-frame clones, not every one. The sample lists approximately 320,000 clones; over 75% were seen once. Combination of CD45RO+ cells with CCR7-negative CD45RA+ TemRA cells was used for CD8 memory. This CDR3 has 16 amino acids. The V end was cut by 4 bases, the J end by 2 bases, with 17 bases between. Germline V CDR1 and CDR2: MNHNS, SASEGT. What was sequenced was memory CD8+ T cells sorted from blood. Sample subset: CD45RO+ cells pooled with CCR7-negative TemRA cells. This sequence originates from a young man in good health. J is TRBJ2-5 and V is TRBV6-1, with D unclear. The CDR3 loop is CASSVTPMRPQETQYF. The CDR3 DNA reads TGTGCCAGCAGTGTTACCCCTATGAGGCCGCAAGAGACCCAGTACTTC.